This record concerns one T cell receptor (beta chain) sequence. This clonotype has just a few counts. Its antigen is currently not known. Base-call qualities are not available, and no considerably larger clone is one nucleotide away. The sample belongs to a study of T cell repertoires in cytomegalovirus infection (dated by TCRdb to 2018 to 2020). Study-level background: The HLA type of each donor mattered for the analysis, because public TCR beta signatures pointed to carriage of CMV infection along with the matching HLA type. What the work shows at the level of the full study, not this receptor alone: In both this cohort and an independent cohort of a few hundred donors, the cumulative frequency of public TCR beta family members distinguished carriers of CMV infection plus the relevant HLA type. The ex vivo response was dominated by HLA-C-restricted CMV-specific TCR beta clonotypes, which also provided the single most frequent clonotype in two of eight donors.

The instrument given in TCRdb is Illumina HiSeq 1500. TCRdb cleaned the public reads at Q25 with fastp, built clones with MiXCR and kept in-frame beta chains. Every distinct CDR3 protein forms one entry, paired with its most common genes and DNA. This sample gives 680,000 or so distinct CDR3 sequences in total; 35% to 45% of them show up just once. Around 3% of the sample comes from the top ten. CDR1 and CDR2 are read off the germline V gene as MDHEN and SYDVKM. After removal of 5 bases from V and 4 bases from J, the junction retains 7 bases not matched to a gene. Its CDR3 holds 14 amino acids, cysteine through phenylalanine. Here the CDR3 DNA is all that survives: 42 bases in frame from base 1.

Source material: PBMCs. The source is a human donor in good health (CMV status not recorded). Some clones in this sample may be carry-over from other donors' samples. The chain links TRBV28 with TRBJ2-5; the junction holds 7 bases that match TRBD2. In nucleotide form, the sequence is TGTGCCAGCAGTCCAGAAGGGGAGGGAGAGACCCAGTACTTC. Its protein reads: CASSPEGEGETQYF.